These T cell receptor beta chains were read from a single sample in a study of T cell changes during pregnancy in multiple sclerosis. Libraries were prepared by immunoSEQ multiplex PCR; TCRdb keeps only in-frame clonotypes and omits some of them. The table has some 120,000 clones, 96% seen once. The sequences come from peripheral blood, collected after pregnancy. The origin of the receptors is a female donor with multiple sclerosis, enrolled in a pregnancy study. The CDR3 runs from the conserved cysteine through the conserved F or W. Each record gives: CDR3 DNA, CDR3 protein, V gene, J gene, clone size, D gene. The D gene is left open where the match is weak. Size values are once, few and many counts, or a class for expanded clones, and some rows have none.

TGCGCCAGCAGCCAATCCCTACAGGGGAGAGATACGCAGTATTTT	CASSQSLQGRDTQYF	TRBV4-3	TRBJ2-3	.	TRBD1
TGTGCCAGTAGTATAACGGGAGGTCTGGGAGATACGCAGTATTTT	CASSITGGLGDTQYF	TRBV19	TRBJ2-3	.	TRBD2
TGTGCCAGCAGTTTCGTAAACAGGGGCACTGAAGCTTTCTTT	CASSFVNRGTEAFF	TRBV27	TRBJ1-1	.	TRBD1
TGTGCCAGCAGGGGACACAACACAGATACGCAGTATTTT	CASRGHNTDTQYF	TRBV28	TRBJ2-3	.	.
TGTGCCAGCAGTACGACAGCAACTAATGAAAAACTGTTTTTT	CASSTTATNEKLFF	TRBV6-5	TRBJ1-4	.	.
TGTGCCAGCAGCCGGGCGGGCCTAGCGGGAGGGCCAAACTACGAGCAGTACTTC	CASSRAGLAGGPNYEQYF	TRBV5-4	TRBJ2-7	.	TRBD2
TGTGCCAGTAGTATCTCCGGTTACGGGGAGCTGTTTTTT	CASSISGYGELFF	TRBV19	TRBJ2-2	few	.
TGTGCCAGCAGCCGGGTACAGGGATCTGAGCAGTTCTTC	CASSRVQGSEQFF	TRBV11-3	TRBJ2-1	once	.
TGTGCCAGCAGACAGACTAGCGGGAGAGTCTACGAGCAGTACTTC	CASRQTSGRVYEQYF	TRBV28	TRBJ2-7	.	TRBD2
TGTGCCATCAGTGACCCGGGGGCAGGGGGCAAAAACGAGCAGTACTTC	CAISDPGAGGKNEQYF	TRBV10-3	TRBJ2-7	.	TRBD1
TGTGCCAGCAAGGGGAATGAGCAGTTCTTC	CASKGNEQFF	TRBV2	TRBJ2-1	.	.
TGTGCCTGGAGTAACCCCCGGACAGCGATCTCCTACGAGCAGTACTTC	CAWSNPRTAISYEQYF	TRBV30	TRBJ2-7	.	.
TGTGCCAGCAGCCTCGGACTAAGCCAAGAGACCCAGTACTTC	CASSLGLSQETQYF	TRBV11-2	TRBJ2-5	.	.
TGTGCCAGCTCGGACCATCCGGGACAGGGGGAGGTGAGCAATCAGCCCCAGCATTTT	CASSDHPGQGEVSNQPQHF	TRBV18	TRBJ1-5	.	TRBD1
TGTGCCAGCAGCTTAGCGCAGGGGCGCGGCTATGGCTACACCTTC	CASSLAQGRGYGYTF	TRBV7-9	TRBJ1-2	.	.
TGTGCCAGCAGCGTAGCTACAGCGGGCCCCTTGACAGATACGCAGTATTTT	CASSVATAGPLTDTQYF	TRBV9	TRBJ2-3	.	.
TGCGCCAGCAGCCGACTAGCGGGTATGGATGAGCAGTTCTTC	CASSRLAGMDEQFF	TRBV4-1	TRBJ2-1	.	TRBD2
TGTGCCAGCAGTGAGGGACTAGCGTCGACGCAGTATTTT	CASSEGLASTQYF	TRBV2	TRBJ2-3	.	TRBD2
TGCGCCAGCCACTATCAGGGAGGTGAAGCTTTCTTT	CASHYQGGEAFF	TRBV4-1	TRBJ1-1	.	.
TGTGCTAGCAGCTTGGTTTCGGGAGATGAGCAGTTCTTC	CASSLVSGDEQFF	TRBV7-7	TRBJ2-1	.	.
TGTGCCAGCAGCCCGGGTGGCACACCAGAGCCCCAGCATTTT	CASSPGGTPEPQHF	TRBV9	TRBJ1-5	.	.
TGTGCCAGCAGCTCCCTTGGGGGGAACCCTAGCACAGATACGCAGTATTTT	CASSSLGGNPSTDTQYF	TRBV5-4	TRBJ2-3	.	.
TGTGCCAGCCCCCCTGGTGGGGCAATCTACGAGCAGTACTTC	CASPPGGAIYEQYF	TRBV6-1	TRBJ2-7	.	.
TGTGCCAGCAGATACGGACTAGCGGGAGTTGACACCGGGGAGCTGTTTTTT	CASRYGLAGVDTGELFF	TRBV9	TRBJ2-2	.	TRBD2
TGTGCCAGCAGCACCGGAGCGCATCAGCCCCAGCATTTT	CASSTGAHQPQHF	TRBV7-9	TRBJ1-5	.	.
TGTGCCAGCAGTTCCCCGGGGGGGACCCAGTACTTC	CASSSPGGTQYF	TRBV28	TRBJ2-5	.	TRBD2
TGCAGCGTTGGTGGGGGGTCTGAAGCTTTCTTT	CSVGGGSEAFF	TRBV29-1	TRBJ1-1	.	.
TGTGCCAGCAGCTGGACCGGGACAGGCGACACCGGGGAGCTGTTTTTT	CASSWTGTGDTGELFF	TRBV7-8	TRBJ2-2	.	TRBD1
TGTGCCAGCAGCTTAGAGGCTAGGGGTGAGCAGTTCTTC	CASSLEARGEQFF	TRBV7-8	TRBJ2-1	.	.
TGTGCCAGCAGCATTAAACAGGGCCCGAACACTGAAGCTTTCTTT	CASSIKQGPNTEAFF	TRBV7-2	TRBJ1-1	.	.
TGTGCCAGCAGCCAAGTCGGGACAGGAGCTTCTAGCACAGATACGCAGTATTTT	CASSQVGTGASSTDTQYF	TRBV7-9	TRBJ2-3	.	TRBD1
TGCGCCAGCTGTTCTACGCTAGCCAACAATGAGCAGTTCTTC	CASCSTLANNEQFF	TRBV5-1	TRBJ2-1	once	.
TGTGCCAGCAGCTTCCGAAGAGCGGGGAGCACAGATACGCAGTATTTT	CASSFRRAGSTDTQYF	TRBV7-8	TRBJ2-3	.	TRBD2
TGTGCCAGCAGCGTACTACAGGGCGGAGAAGCTTTCTTT	CASSVLQGGEAFF	TRBV5-5	TRBJ1-1	.	.